This passage covers 25 T cell receptor beta chains from one sample sequenced in a study of blood T cell repertoires in COVID-19. Libraries were prepared by immunoSEQ multiplex PCR; TCRdb keeps only in-frame clonotypes and omits some of them. In the table there are some 240,000 clones, about 79% of which are singletons. The sequencing input was peripheral blood. The receptors originated from a woman in her thirties or forties who had recovered from COVID-19.

The table lists this clone with a count of one. The chain joins TRBV5-1 to TRBJ1-6; D uncertain. Germline CDR1 reads SGHRS; CDR2 reads YFSETQ. The CDR3 has 13 residues. Trimming took 0 bases from V and 8 from J, leaving 6 bases between them. CDR3 sequence (DNA): TGCGCCAGCAGCTTGGTGGCAGATTCACCCCTCCACTTT. It is translated as CASSLVADSPLHF.

The chain is built from TRBV7-2 and TRBJ1-1; D not resolved. Germline V gene lookup returns CDR1 SGHTA and CDR2 FQGNSA. The V end was cut by 0 bases, the J end by 4 bases, with 9 bases between. This CDR3 spans 14 amino acids. As DNA, the CDR3 is TGTGCCAGCAGCTTAGCAGTCGGTAGCACTGAAGCTTTCTTT. This encodes CASSLAVGSTEAFF.

This clone appeared many times. The chain joins TRBV2 to TRBJ2-3; D remains ambiguous. This CDR3 is built from 15 residues. Germline V gene sequence: CDR1 SNHLY, CDR2 FYNNEI. V was pared by 5 bases and J by 2 bases, with 14 bases between. CDR3 nucleotides: TGTGCCAGCAGTCAACAGACCACGTACACAGATACGCAGTATTTT. This translates into CASSQQTTYTDTQYF.

The chain employs TRBV5-1 and TRBJ2-3; the match to TRBD2 covers 8 bases. This CDR3 comprises 16 residues. Germline values: CDR1 SGHRS, CDR2 YFSETQ. V shed 0 bases and J 4 bases; nucleotides not matched to a gene: 7. CDR3 in DNA: TGCGCCAGCAGCTTGGTCACGGGGGGGTACGCAGATACGCAGTATTTT. Translating gives CASSLVTGGYADTQYF.

The J gene is TRBJ2-2, the V gene TRBV4-2; no clear D. CDR3 size: 13 residues. V was trimmed by 4 bases and J by 7 bases, leaving 10 bases between them. Germline values: CDR1 LGHNA, CDR2 YNFKEQ. The CDR3 nucleotides read TGTGCCAGCAGCCCACGACTTATCGGGGAGCTGTTTTTT. Encoded protein: CASSPRLIGELFF.

The chain has TRBV5-1 and TRBJ1-2; possibly TRBD1 for D (6 bases). The length of the CDR3 is 13 residues. Germline lookup yields CDR1 SGHRS and CDR2 YFSETQ. Trimming took off 4 bases at V and 3 bases at J, with 10 bases between the two ends. The CDR3 bases are TGCGCCAGCAGCCGCGGGGGCGACTATGGCTACACCTTC. Residues: CASSRGGDYGYTF.

This clone has just a few counts. The rearrangement links TRBV12-3 or TRBV12-4 to TRBJ2-1; possibly TRBD2 for D (5 bases). The CDR3 runs to 13 residues. Trimming cost V 5 bases and J 4 bases, with 9 bases left between them. In nucleotides, the CDR3 is TGTGCCAGCAGTCCCACTAGTTACAATGAGCAGTTCTTC. It codes for CASSPTSYNEQFF.

The rearrangement joins TRBV3-1 (or the pseudogene TRBV3-2) to TRBJ2-1; 10 nucleotides agree with TRBD2. The V and J ends lost 1 base and 9 bases, in that order; junction bases with no gene match: 6. The CDR3 has 15 amino acids. Germline CDR1 is LGHDT and CDR2 is YNNKEL (reference sequence). DNA of the CDR3: TGTGCCAGCAGCCAAGTAGCAGCGGGGGGGAGTGAGCAGTTCTTC. Protein: CASSQVAAGGSEQFF.

In its sample, this clone was seen once. The chain carries TRBV2 and TRBJ1-1, with TRBD1 as a possible D gene (5 bases). The CDR3 consists of 14 residues. CDR1 is SNHLY and CDR2 is FYNNEI in the germline V gene. V shed 7 bases and J shed 1 base, with 13 bases lying between them. In nucleotides, the CDR3 is TGTGCCAGCACTCAAAGAACAGGGAACACTGAAGCTTTCTTT. It is translated as CASTQRTGNTEAFF.

The V call is TRBV28, the J call TRBJ1-6; 7 bases match TRBD1. CDR3 length equals 15 residues. CDR1 MDHEN and CDR2 SYDVKM come from the germline V gene. Losses at the gene ends were 3 bases for V and 7 bases for J; bases not matched to a gene: 6. In nucleotides, the CDR3 is TGTGCCAGCAGTTTCAGGGGGGCGAGGAATTCACCCCTCCACTTT. Translation gives CASSFRGARNSPLHF.

In regard to this clone: Other nucleotide sequences in the sample specify the same CDR3. This chain connects TRBV3-1 (or the pseudogene TRBV3-2) to TRBJ1-1; D remains unclear. The germline gives CDR1 LGHDT, CDR2 YNNKEL (reference sequence). The V gene lost 1 base and the J gene lost 3 bases, with 3 bases spanning the gap. This CDR3 comprises 12 residues. The CDR3 region is CASSQGDTEAFF. The DNA for the CDR3 is TGTGCCAGCAGCCAAGGCGACACTGAAGCTTTCTTT.

The chain recombines TRBV3-1 (or the pseudogene TRBV3-2) with TRBJ2-5; the D is unclear. Per the germline V gene, CDR1 is LGHDT and CDR2 is YNNKEL (reference sequence). The length of the CDR3 is 15 residues. With 0 bases removed from V and 3 bases from J, the gap between germline ends came to 11 bases. For the CDR3, the DNA is TGTGCCAGCAGCCAAGATATCCAATTAGAAGAGACCCAGTACTTC. Residues: CASSQDIQLEETQYF.

The chain carries TRBV10-3 and TRBJ2-7, with D tentatively TRBD2 (5 bases). With 2 bases removed from V and 5 bases from J, the gap between germline ends came to 13 bases. Germline-derived CDR1 and CDR2 are ENHRY and SYGVKD. The CDR3 runs 14 residues. The CDR3 nucleotides are TGTGCCATCAGTGAGGGGAGCCTATCGGACGAGCAGTACTTC. As protein: CAISEGSLSDEQYF.

J is TRBJ2-5 and V is TRBV11-3, with 8 bases lining up with TRBD1. The V gene end was trimmed by 5 bases and the J gene end by 4 bases; junction bases not matched to a gene: 3. The CDR3 consists of 13 residues. The germline CDR1 and CDR2 sequences are SGHNT and YENEEA. The chain's CDR3 is CASSQTGGETQYF. Here the CDR3 DNA reads TGTGCCAGCAGCCAAACAGGGGGAGAGACCCAGTACTTC.

The chain couples TRBV10-1 to TRBJ2-3; 11 bases map to TRBD2. The CDR3 length is 16 residues. V was pared by 3 bases and J by 5 bases, with 7 bases of the junction left unmatched. From germline, CDR1 is WNHNN and CDR2 SYGVQD (reference sequence). The CDR3 region has the DNA TGCGCCAGCAGTGAATTTCTAGCGGGGGGCCTAGATACGCAGTATTTT. This sequence encodes CASSEFLAGGLDTQYF.

This chain uses TRBV27 with TRBJ1-2, with 8 bases aligning to TRBD1. The V and J ends lost 5 bases and 1 base, in that order; junction bases with no gene match: 15. Germline lookup yields CDR1 MNHEY and CDR2 SMNVEV (reference sequence). There are 18 residues in the CDR3. The CDR3 bases are TGTGCCAGCAGTCCATTCCTGGCAGGGGGCTTGGGTAACTATGGCTACACCTTC. Amino acids: CASSPFLAGGLGNYGYTF.

This rearrangement joins TRBV5-1 to TRBJ2-1, with D maybe TRBD1 (6 bases). Germline CDR1 is SGHRS and CDR2 is YFSETQ. The V gene lost 6 bases and the J gene lost 10 bases, with 17 bases spanning the gap. The length of the CDR3 is 13 residues. This CDR3 is CASNPPGGGEQFF. The CDR3 DNA reads as TGCGCCAGCAATCCACCTGGGGGCGGGGAGCAGTTCTTC.

The genes are TRBV24-1 and TRBJ2-3; 8 bases are shared with TRBD2. CDR3 length: 14 amino acids. Germline lookup yields CDR1 KGHDR and CDR2 SFDVKD. The V gene end was trimmed by 6 bases and the J gene end by 4 bases; junction bases not matched to a gene: 5. The DNA of the CDR3 is TGTGCCACCAGTCATCGGGGGGGGCCAGATACGCAGTATTTT. Translated: CATSHRGGPDTQYF.

The rearrangement joins TRBV7-9 to TRBJ2-7; 10 positions agree with TRBD2. Germline lookup yields CDR1 SEHNR and CDR2 FQNEAQ (reference sequence). The V segment lost 3 bases and the J segment 4 bases; nucleotides outside the gene matches: 9. The CDR3 consists of 16 residues. CDR3 sequence reads: CASSFTVAGGRYEQYF. The CDR3 coding sequence is TGTGCCAGCAGCTTCACTGTAGCGGGGGGACGGTACGAGCAGTACTTC.

Turning to this clone: Other nucleotide sequences from this sample produce the same CDR3. V is TRBV4-1 and J is TRBJ1-2; 7 nucleotides match TRBD1. The J segment lost 3 bases and the V segment lost 4 bases, leaving 5 bases of the junction unmatched. Per the germline V gene, CDR1 is MGHRA and CDR2 is YSYEKL. The length of the CDR3 is 14 residues. Here the CDR3 reads CASSPTGQDYGYTF. CDR3 DNA sequence: TGCGCCAGCAGCCCAACCGGACAGGACTATGGCTACACCTTC.

The chain couples TRBV5-1 to TRBJ2-1; 9 bases are shared with TRBD2. From germline, CDR1 is SGHRS and CDR2 YFSETQ. V was pared by 0 bases and J by 6 bases, with 4 bases of the junction left unmatched. This CDR3 comprises 15 residues. The CDR3 nucleotides are TGCGCCAGCAGCTTGGACGGTAGCGGGAGCAATGAGCAGTTCTTC. This encodes CASSLDGSGSNEQFF.

The rearrangement joins TRBV29-1 to TRBJ2-1; 10 bases match TRBD2. Germline V CDR1 and CDR2: SQVTM, ANQGSEA. This CDR3 is built from 16 residues. V lost 6 bases, J lost 2 bases, and 10 bases stayed unmatched. CDR3 amino acids: CSVAPLAGEAYNEQFF. In DNA, the CDR3 is TGCAGCGTCGCTCCGCTAGCGGGGGAAGCCTACAATGAGCAGTTCTTC.

This sequence joins TRBV10-3 and TRBJ2-7; D is possibly TRBD2 (5 bases). CDR3 length equals 16 residues. V lost 0 bases and J lost 5, with 17 bases in between. Germline V gene lookup returns CDR1 ENHRY and CDR2 SYGVKD. This chain's CDR3 is CAISESNRGRVDEQYF. In nucleotides, the CDR3 is TGTGCCATCAGTGAGTCGAATCGGGGAAGAGTGGACGAGCAGTACTTC.

The V gene is TRBV7-2, the J gene TRBJ2-4; tentatively, D is TRBD2 (5 bases). The CDR3 contains 15 residues. The ends were cut back, 2 bases at V and 6 bases at J, with 14 bases in the middle. CDR1 is SGHTA and CDR2 is FQGNSA in the germline V gene. CDR3 residues: CASSLRTPNRNIQYF. In nucleotides, the CDR3 is TGTGCCAGCAGCTTAAGGACTCCGAACCGAAACATTCAGTACTTC.

Only one count was recorded for this clone. This sequence joins TRBV18 and TRBJ2-1; 9 bases are a match to TRBD2. V lost 4 bases to trimming and J lost 4 bases; unmatched junction nucleotides: 8. Germline V CDR1 and CDR2: KGHSH, LQKENI. This CDR3 has 16 amino acids. CDR3 sequence (DNA): TGTGCCAGCTCACAACCGGGACTAGCTACGTACAATGAGCAGTTCTTC. Residues: CASSQPGLATYNEQFF.